This T cell receptor (beta chain) was sequenced in a study of T cell responses to AZD1222 COVID-19 vaccine. Regarding the study as a whole: Without day 14 samples, only post-peak T cell repertoires were studied. Of the AZD1222 recipients, only 5 or 6 were seropositive at baseline. Reportedly, nearly half of unique spike TCRs recognized epitopes outside B.1.351/B.1.1.7 mutations.

Investigators merged groups given second doses at roughly 4 or roughly 12 weeks. TCRdb keeps only in-frame clones here, not all; method: immunoSEQ multiplex PCR. Of under 100,000 clones in the sample, approximately 85% are singletons; the top ten hold about 12%. Note on this clone: As yet, its antigen is unknown.

Unmatched junction bases numbered 16, after V lost 1 base and J lost 6 bases. There are 18 residues in the CDR3. Germline V gene lookup returns CDR1 LNHNV and CDR2 YYDKDF (reference sequence). The sample here was peripheral blood, taken 28 days after the second AZD1222 dose. This receptor was obtained from an adult who received the AZD1222 COVID-19 vaccine. V gene TRBV15 combines with J gene TRBJ1-2; TRBD1 agrees at 8 bases. The CDR3 reads CATSRGGEHRGFRNGYTF. CDR3 in DNA: TGTGCCACCAGCAGAGGGGGGGAGCACAGGGGGTTTAGGAATGGCTACACCTTC.